One and the same sample provided the 32 T cell receptor beta chains below, sequenced in a study of regulatory T cells in long-lasting Graves disease. As for time point: newly diagnosed GD, antithyroid drugs for less than 3 months. Extracted PBMC RNA gave rise to the TCR library. For TCR beta, libraries came from iRepertoire HTBI primers and Arm-PCR of CDR3 regions. One entry per CDR3 protein, called by TCRdb with MiXCR from the multiplex PCR reads. This table holds around 470,000 distinct CDR3 sequences, 11% to 15% found once. This sample also appeared in a second study, on T cells in Graves' hyperthyroidism and ophthalmopathy.

Sample: peripheral blood mononuclear cells (PBMCs), taken at new diagnosis, from a patient treated with antithyroid drugs. These receptors were taken from a woman aged 50 to 60 with Graves disease.

This clonotype turned up a few times. The chain couples TRBV19 to TRBJ2-1; the match to TRBD1 covers 9 bases. Germline trimming cut 3 bases from V and 7 bases from J; bases unmatched to any gene: 7. This CDR3 has 15 residues. In germline, CDR1 is LNHDA, CDR2 SQIVND (reference sequence). DNA for the CDR3: TGTGCCAGTAGTATTTCGGGGACAGGGATAAATGAGCAGTTCTTC. Translated: CASSISGTGINEQFF.

This clonotype was picked up many times. The V and J genes are TRBV29-1 and TRBJ2-1, with 13 bases matching TRBD2. J gave up 6 bases and V 6 bases, and 8 bases lay outside the gene matches. CDR1 is SQVTM, CDR2 ANQGSEA, per germline. CDR3 length: 15 amino acids. In nucleotides, the CDR3 is TGCAGCGTGGCCCTGAGACTAGCGGGAGGCAATGAGCAGTTCTTC. This sequence encodes CSVALRLAGGNEQFF.

This clonotype was observed at least ten times. This rearrangement joins TRBV2 to TRBJ1-1; a weak D match, TRBD1 (6 bases). The CDR3 sequence is 11 residues long. V was clipped by 6 bases and J by 7 bases, with 9 bases between them. The germline CDR1 and CDR2 sequences are SNHLY and FYNNEI. This CDR3 reads CASSATGEAFF. The CDR3, as DNA: TGTGCCAGCAGCGCGACAGGTGAAGCTTTCTTT.

The chain is built from TRBV28 and TRBJ2-7; a possible D gene is TRBD2 (6 bases). V lost 4 bases, J lost 2 bases, and 18 bases lay in between. The germline V gene has CDR1 MDHEN and CDR2 SYDVKM. CDR3 length: 16 residues. This chain's CDR3 is CASSSGPRLGAYEQYF. The CDR3 nucleotides read TGTGCCAGCAGTTCCGGGCCCCGACTAGGGGCCTACGAGCAGTACTTC.

J is TRBJ2-2 and V is TRBV2; D perhaps matches TRBD2 (6 bases). CDR1 is SNHLY and CDR2 is FYNNEI in the germline V gene. V lost 4 bases, J lost 10 bases, and 10 bases lay in between. The CDR3 runs 12 residues. Here the CDR3 DNA reads TGTGCCAGCAGTGTGGCGGGGACGGAGCTGTTTTTT. Amino acid sequence: CASSVAGTELFF.

This chain connects TRBV9 to TRBJ1-1; 9 positions agree with TRBD1. Per the germline V gene, CDR1 is SGDLS and CDR2 is YYNGEE. J lost 0 bases, V lost 4 bases, and 4 bases had no gene match. The CDR3 is made up of 15 amino acids. The CDR3 loop reads CASSQTGGMNTEAFF. The CDR3 nucleotides are TGTGCCAGCAGCCAAACAGGGGGCATGAACACTGAAGCTTTCTTT.

This clonotype was seen repeatedly, ten times or more. The chain uses TRBV5-1 and TRBJ1-5; 7 bases fit TRBD1. Trimming cost V 0 bases and J 6 bases; bases outside gene matches: 9. Germline V gene lookup returns CDR1 SGHRS and CDR2 YFSETQ. There are 16 residues in the CDR3. CDR3 region: CASSLVGPGGGQPQHF. CDR3 nucleotide sequence: TGCGCCAGCAGCTTGGTTGGGCCAGGGGGTGGTCAGCCCCAGCATTTT.

In its sample, this clonotype was seen a few times. The CDR3 DNA is TGTGCCAGTATGCGTACTAGCGGGAGGTATAATGAGCAGTTCTTC. Protein sequence: CASMRTSGRYNEQFF. The chain carries TRBV19 and TRBJ2-1, with 12 bases fitting TRBD2. The junction had 8 bases not matched to a gene; V was cut back by 7 bases and J by 7 bases. Germline V CDR1 and CDR2: LNHDA, SQIVND (reference sequence). This CDR3 has 15 amino acids.

V and J are TRBV5-1 and TRBJ1-2; a possible D gene is TRBD1 (5 bases). Trimming took 4 bases from V and 0 from J, leaving 16 bases between them. Per germline, CDR1 SGHRS and CDR2 YFSETQ. This CDR3 has 16 residues. CDR3: CASSEGTSRANYGYTF. The CDR3 DNA reads TGCGCCAGCAGCGAAGGGACCTCGAGAGCTAACTATGGCTACACCTTC.

This clonotype was recorded at least ten times. The chain recombines TRBV7-2 with TRBJ1-5; D possibly corresponds to TRBD1 (5 bases). The CDR3 covers 15 residues. Germline CDR1 SGHTA, CDR2 FQGNSA. The V end lost 2 bases, the J end lost 0 bases, and 8 bases lay between the germline ends. The CDR3 DNA reads as TGTGCCAGCAGCTTATCAGGGTATAGCAATCAGCCCCAGCATTTT. It yields the protein CASSLSGYSNQPQHF.

This clonotype showed up many times. The rearrangement joins TRBV6-2 or TRBV6-3 to TRBJ1-5; 12 bases are shared with TRBD1. The CDR3 is 16 amino acids. Germline assignment: CDR1 MNHEY and CDR2 SVGEGT. V trimming: 5 bases; J trimming: 5 bases; junction bases outside the gene matches: 7. For the CDR3, the DNA is TGTGCCAGCAGTGACCGGGACAGGGGGCTTTATCAGCCCCAGCATTTT. Protein sequence: CASSDRDRGLYQPQHF.

This clonotype was seen repeatedly, ten times or more. V usage is TRBV12-3 or TRBV12-4 and J usage is TRBJ1-2; 7 bases fit TRBD1. The CDR3 runs 13 residues. Unmatched junction bases numbered 9, after V lost 8 bases and J lost 6 bases. The CDR3 bases are TGTGCCAGCTCCCCCTCAGGGGGTAATGGCTACACCTTC. This gives the protein CASSPSGGNGYTF.

Remarks on this clonotype: Since a much larger clone is just one base distant, this may be a read error. The V call is TRBV5-1, the J call TRBJ1-2, with a weak D call TRBD1 (6 bases). The CDR3 consists of 14 residues. Trimming removed 5 bases at V and 10 bases at J, with 21 bases between. Per germline, CDR1 SGHRS and CDR2 YFSETQ. The CDR3 sequence: CASSSAAGVGDYTF. CDR3 sequence (DNA): TGCGCCAGCAGTTCCGCGGCAGGGGTTGGCGACTACACCTTC.

This clonotype has just a few counts. The chain couples TRBV28 to TRBJ1-3; D call uncertain. The germline gives CDR1 MDHEN, CDR2 SYDVKM. This CDR3 comprises 13 residues. The ends were cut back, 2 bases at V and 9 bases at J, with 11 bases in the middle. The CDR3 bases are TGTGCCAGCAGTTTACTATTGGGCGCCACCATATATTTT. Amino acids: CASSLLLGATIYF.

This clonotype was counted ten times or more. The chain couples TRBV2 to TRBJ1-2; D gene unclear. Per the germline V gene, CDR1 is SNHLY and CDR2 is FYNNEI. V was trimmed by 2 bases and J by 2 bases, leaving 9 bases between them. CDR3 length: 14 residues. CDR3 nucleotide sequence: TGTGCCAGCAGTGAACAACAAGAGAACTATGGCTACACCTTC. This translates into CASSEQQENYGYTF. Looking up the rest from reference TRBV2 and TRBJ1-2 gives the full variable domain: EPEVTQTPSHQVTQMGQEVILRCVPISNHLYFYWYRQILGQKVEFLVSFYNNEISEKSEIFDDQFSVERPDGSNFTLKIRSTKLEDSAMYFCASSEQQENYGYTFGSGTRLTVV.

This clonotype was seen at least ten times. J is TRBJ2-1 and V is TRBV28; D not certain. The CDR3 runs to 12 residues. The germline CDR1 and CDR2 sequences are MDHEN and SYDVKM. V was clipped by 3 bases and J by 15 bases, with 15 bases between them. CDR3 protein: CASSFGLGLLFF. CDR3 nucleotide sequence: TGTGCCAGCAGTTTTGGCCTTGGTTTGCTGTTCTTC.

This clonotype was seen more than once but under ten times. The chain uses TRBV27 and TRBJ2-1, with D hard to call. Germline loops: CDR1 MNHEY, CDR2 SMNVEV (reference sequence). The CDR3 totals 15 residues. V dropped 2 bases and J dropped 3 bases, with 11 bases sitting between them. CDR3 protein: CASSLAAYHYNEQFF. Written as DNA, the CDR3 is TGTGCCAGCAGTTTAGCCGCTTATCACTACAATGAGCAGTTCTTC.

This clonotype has more than one count but fewer than ten. The chain combines TRBV27 with TRBJ2-7; 7 bases agree with TRBD2. Germline V gene lookup returns CDR1 MNHEY and CDR2 SMNVEV (reference sequence). V lost 4 bases to trimming and J lost 3 bases; unmatched junction nucleotides: 6. The CDR3 loop spans 14 amino acids. DNA for the CDR3: TGTGCCAGCAGTTCCGGGGGGTACCTCTACGAGCAGTACTTC. As protein: CASSSGGYLYEQYF.

Ten or more counts support this clonotype. The chain links TRBV2 to TRBJ2-2; 14 bases line up with TRBD2. The junction had 4 bases not matched to a gene; V was cut back by 5 bases and J by 2 bases. The CDR3 covers 17 residues. Germline values: CDR1 SNHLY, CDR2 FYNNEI. For the CDR3, the DNA is TGTGCCAGCAGTTTGACTAGCGGGAGGGTAAACACCGGGGAGCTGTTTTTT. Its translation is CASSLTSGRVNTGELFF.

This clonotype appeared many times. The V gene is TRBV5-1, the J gene TRBJ1-3, with unresolved D. There are 15 residues in the CDR3. Trimming removed 0 bases at V and 0 bases at J, with 7 bases between. Germline V gene lookup returns CDR1 SGHRS and CDR2 YFSETQ. This CDR3 is CASSLDSGSGNTIYF. The CDR3 bases are TGCGCCAGCAGCTTGGATTCTGGCTCTGGAAACACCATATATTTT.

This clonotype has more than one count but fewer than ten. The chain carries TRBV5-5 and TRBJ2-4; 8 nucleotides match TRBD1. Germline CDR1 and CDR2: SGHKS and YYEKEE (reference sequence). The trim removed 0 bases at V and 6 bases at J, leaving 11 bases unmatched. The CDR3 is made up of 17 amino acids. The CDR3, as DNA: TGTGCCAGCAGCTTGGTGCTGGACAGGGCCATGGGAAACATTCAGTACTTC. Translating gives CASSLVLDRAMGNIQYF.

This clonotype was seen repeatedly, ten times or more. The genes are TRBV29-1 and TRBJ1-2, with D possibly matching TRBD1 (5 bases). Per the germline V gene, CDR1 is SQVTM and CDR2 is ANQGSEA. CDR3 length: 12 residues. Between the trimmed V and J ends, which lost 6 bases and 0 bases, there was a span of 8 bases. CDR3 coding DNA: TGCAGCGTCACAGGAGCTAACTATGGCTACACCTTC. Translation: CSVTGANYGYTF.

At least ten counts were recorded for this clonotype. The V call is TRBV2, the J call TRBJ2-3; TRBD2 is a possible D gene (5 bases). Germline CDR1 and CDR2: SNHLY and FYNNEI. V was shortened by 6 bases and J by 1 base, with 14 bases between the two germline ends. This CDR3 comprises 15 residues. CDR3 sequence: CASRGYGMGTDTQYF. CDR3 sequence (DNA): TGTGCCAGCAGGGGTTACGGGATGGGCACAGATACGCAGTATTTT.

Comments on this clonotype: A much larger clone lies a single base off, so this may be a read error. V and J are TRBV28 and TRBJ1-1; no reliable D call. Trimming stripped 6 bases from V and 4 bases from J, with 9 bases between. Germline CDR1 is MDHEN and CDR2 is SYDVKM. The CDR3 is 12 amino acids. The CDR3 DNA reads as TGTGCCAGCAGGGTTCGGGGCACTGAAGCTTTCTTT. Translating it yields CASRVRGTEAFF.

This clonotype was counted a few times. The genes are TRBV14 and TRBJ2-7; D ambiguous. V was clipped by 2 bases and J by 0 bases, with 14 bases between them. Germline CDR1 SGHDN, CDR2 FVKESK. The CDR3 is 16 residues long. The CDR3 DNA reads TGTGCCAGCAGCCAAAGGGTGGCGGTCATCTCCTACGAGCAGTACTTC. It codes for CASSQRVAVISYEQYF.

This sequence joins TRBV11-1 and TRBJ1-2; D may be TRBD1 (5 bases). This CDR3 region has 17 residues. Germline CDR1 and CDR2: SGHAT and FQDESV (reference sequence). Trimming stripped 5 bases from V and 7 bases from J, with 26 bases between. The CDR3: CASSQSGVAGKVLGYTF. The CDR3 DNA reads TGTGCCAGCAGCCAGAGCGGTGTGGCAGGGAAGGTCCTTGGCTACACCTTC.

In regard to this clonotype: The conserved phenylalanine or tryptophan is not found at the CDR3 terminus, so this likely reflects a read error. The J gene is TRBJ1-2, the V gene TRBV9; 9 bases fit TRBD1. Germline trimming cut 3 bases from V and 1 base from J; bases unmatched to any gene: 10. Germline V gene data show CDR1 as SGDLS and CDR2 as YYNGEE. The CDR3 extends over 17 amino acids. CDR3 protein: CASSAHRTGAHNYGYTL. In nucleotides, the CDR3 is TGTGCCAGCAGCGCCCACCGGACAGGGGCACATAACTATGGCTACACCCTC.

This clonotype appeared a few times. The chain recombines TRBV5-6 with TRBJ2-1; D is perhaps TRBD1 or TRBD2 (5 bases each). The CDR3 spans 13 residues. The V gene lost 1 base and the J gene lost 9 bases, with 11 bases spanning the gap. Germline V lookup: CDR1 SGHDT, CDR2 YYEEEE. The CDR3 DNA reads as TGTGCCAGCAGCTTGCGGGGACGGGGTGAGCAGTTCTTC. The encoded protein is CASSLRGRGEQFF.

This clonotype was seen at least ten times. The chain links TRBV3-1 to TRBJ2-3; D might be TRBD1 (6 bases). The CDR3 is made up of 15 amino acids. V was clipped by 4 bases and J by 1 base, with 12 bases between them. Looked up from germline, CDR1 is LGHDT and CDR2 is YNNKEL (reference sequence). CDR3 region: CASSLKGGRTDTQYF. The CDR3 DNA reads as TGTGCCAGCAGCCTTAAAGGGGGTCGCACAGATACGCAGTATTTT.

This clonotype was counted at least ten times. The chain joins TRBV6-1 to TRBJ2-2; no definite D call. Trimming pared 5 bases from V and 7 bases from J, leaving 17 bases between. The CDR3 consists of 15 residues. Per the germline V gene, CDR1 is MNHNS and CDR2 is SASEGT. CDR3 sequence reads: CASSHAYLIFGELFF. CDR3 sequence (DNA): TGTGCCAGCAGTCACGCCTACCTGATATTCGGGGAGCTGTTTTTT.

This clonotype was seen ten or more times. J is TRBJ2-5 and V is TRBV2, with TRBD2 matching 9 bases. Germline values: CDR1 SNHLY, CDR2 FYNNEI. V lost 2 bases and J lost 3; bases outside the gene matches: 7. The CDR3 contains 16 residues. This chain's CDR3 is CASSERASGKKETQYF. The CDR3 DNA reads TGTGCCAGCAGTGAAAGGGCTAGCGGGAAAAAAGAGACCCAGTACTTC.

This chain links TRBV5-1 with TRBJ2-3, with D unclear. V dropped 0 bases and J dropped 0 bases, with 8 bases sitting between them. The CDR3 runs to 15 residues. Germline values: CDR1 SGHRS, CDR2 YFSETQ. The CDR3 loop is CASSLDSRSTDTQYF. Here the CDR3 DNA reads TGCGCCAGCAGCTTGGATAGCAGGAGCACAGATACGCAGTATTTT. Drawing the rest from reference TRBV5-1 and TRBJ2-3, the complete variable domain is KAGVTQTPRYLIKTRGQQVTLSCSPISGHRSVSWYQQTPGQGLQFLFEYFSETQRNKGNFPGRFSGRQFSNSRSEMNVSTLELGDSALYLCASSLDSRSTDTQYFGPGTRLTVL.